This T cell receptor beta chain was recorded in a study of OX40 agonist ivuxolimab in advanced cancers. Study overall: Patients enrolled in dose escalation were diagnosed with hepatocellular carcinoma, melanoma, renal cell or head and neck cancer. Partial responses were achieved by three patients: one hepatocellular carcinoma, two cutaneous melanoma.

CDR3 length: 14 residues. V was shortened by 3 bases and J by 6 bases, with 14 bases between the two germline ends. In germline, CDR1 is SGHNT, CDR2 YYREEE (reference sequence). With regard to this clone: Its antigen remains unknown.

Assay: immunoSEQ multiplex PCR; the TCRdb copy retains only in-frame clones and omits some. Of 77,000 or so clones listed, approximately 86% were seen once; the top ten hold approximately 0.63%. Study-wide results and limits: Partly responding patients at 0.1-3.0 mg/kg showed some of the smallest clonal expansion.

Sequencing was performed on CD4+ or CD8+ T cells sorted from blood, taken in a trial of the OX40 agonist ivuxolimab. This TCR was recovered from an adult with an advanced solid tumor such as melanoma, head and neck, liver or kidney cancer. V usage is TRBV5-4 and J usage is TRBJ2-3; perhaps TRBD1 as D (6 bases). The CDR3 protein is CASSSRQEVDTQYF. CDR3 nucleotide sequence: TGTGCCAGCAGCTCTCGACAGGAGGTGGATACGCAGTATTTT.